Below are 23 T cell receptor beta chains sequenced from a single sample in a study of sequential checkpoint blockade in melanoma. The protocol was immunoSEQ multiplex PCR, while the TCRdb copy is restricted to in-frame clones and leaves out a portion. The sample includes 15,000 to 20,000 clones, less than 30% of them seen just once. Treatment described: randomized to nivolumab then ipilimumab (arm A) or the reverse (arm B). The sample consisted of tumor tissue (inferred from file names), taken from a patient given nivolumab and ipilimumab in sequence. The origin of the receptors is a human donor with melanoma.

The chain employs TRBV5-1 and TRBJ1-2; D is perhaps TRBD1 (6 bases). Between the trimmed V and J ends, which lost 2 bases and 2 bases, there was a span of 10 bases. The germline V gene has CDR1 SGHRS and CDR2 YFSETQ. The CDR3 contains 14 residues. The CDR3 loop is CASSFEGVNYGYTF. CDR3 nucleotides: TGCGCCAGCAGCTTTGAGGGGGTAAACTATGGCTACACCTTC. The full variable domain, rest sourced from reference TRBV5-1 and TRBJ1-2, is KAGVTQTPRYLIKTRGQQVTLSCSPISGHRSVSWYQQTPGQGLQFLFEYFSETQRNKGNFPGRFSGRQFSNSRSEMNVSTLELGDSALYLCASSFEGVNYGYTFGSGTRLTVV.

V usage is TRBV25-1 and J usage is TRBJ1-6; 8 bases align to TRBD1. Germline-derived CDR1 and CDR2 are MGHDK and SYGVNS. The ends lost 6 bases at V and 9 bases at J; junction bases unmatched: 7. The length of the CDR3 is 14 residues. CDR3 coding DNA: TGTGCCAGCAGACAGGACAGGGAGGGTTCACCCCTCCACTTT. It is translated as CASRQDREGSPLHF.

This clone was recorded once. This sequence joins TRBV5-1 and TRBJ1-5; D perhaps matches TRBD1 (5 bases). V was trimmed by 3 bases and J by 0 bases, leaving 13 bases between them. The CDR3 has 16 residues. Looked up from germline, CDR1 is SGHRS and CDR2 is YFSETQ. The CDR3 loop is CASSWGTSGSNQPQHF. Here the CDR3 DNA reads TGCGCCAGCAGCTGGGGGACCTCAGGTAGCAATCAGCCCCAGCATTTT.

This rearrangement joins TRBV28 to TRBJ2-7, with a weak D call TRBD1 (6 bases). V gave up 10 bases and J gave up 0 bases, with 10 bases separating them. The CDR3 consists of 12 residues. CDR1 is MDHEN, CDR2 SYDVKM, per germline. CDR3 bases: TGTGCCACCAGCAGGGGCTCCTACGAGCAGTACTTC. It encodes CATSRGSYEQYF.

The rearrangement links TRBV6-8 to TRBJ2-6; 7 nucleotides align to TRBD1. Germline CDR1 MNHGY, CDR2 SAAAGT. This CDR3 is built from 15 residues. Trimming took 5 bases from V and 1 from J; bases not matched to a gene: 2. The CDR3 protein is CASSARGSGANVLTF. The CDR3 DNA reads as TGTGCCAGCAGTGCCAGGGGGTCTGGGGCCAACGTCCTGACTTTC.

CDR3 in amino acids: CASRKGQGTGNTGELFF. In DNA, the CDR3 is TGTGCCAGTAGAAAGGGACAGGGGACGGGCAACACCGGGGAGCTGTTTTTT. The J gene is TRBJ2-2, the V gene TRBV19, with 10 bases aligning to TRBD1. Trimming took 6 bases from V and 2 from J; bases not matched to a gene: 9. This CDR3 has 17 amino acids. The V gene's germline CDR1 is LNHDA and CDR2 SQIVND (reference sequence).

The chain couples TRBV19 to TRBJ2-3; D unresolved. Germline CDR1 reads LNHDA; CDR2 reads SQIVND (reference sequence). V was clipped by 5 bases and J by 8 bases, with 14 bases between them. The CDR3 loop spans 13 amino acids. CDR3 loop: CASSETPLGTQYF. DNA for the CDR3: TGTGCCAGTAGTGAGACACCTCTGGGTACGCAGTATTTT.

The chain couples TRBV6-8 to TRBJ1-2; no firm D call. The CDR3 has 15 residues. Deletions cut 0 bases from V and 8 bases from J, with 16 bases between. Germline V CDR1 and CDR2: MNHGY, SAAAGT. This CDR3 reads CASSYSTVPVDGYTF. The CDR3 nucleotides are TGTGCCAGCAGTTACTCGACGGTACCAGTCGACGGCTACACCTTC.

The chain links TRBV29-1 to TRBJ2-3, with TRBD2 as a possible D gene (6 bases). CDR3 length: 15 residues. Germline V gene data show CDR1 as SQVTM and CDR2 as ANQGSEA. The ends were cut back, 0 bases at V and 2 bases at J, with 12 bases in the middle. The DNA for the CDR3 is TGCAGCGTTGAAGAAGGCAGCGGGCACACAGATACGCAGTATTTT. It encodes CSVEEGSGHTDTQYF.

This clone was seen only a few times. The chain is built from TRBV9 and TRBJ2-3, with 9 bases matching TRBD1. Losses at the gene ends were 0 bases for V and 6 bases for J; bases not matched to a gene: 8. CDR1 SGDLS and CDR2 YYNGEE come from the germline V gene. The CDR3 sequence is 16 residues long. The CDR3 reads CASSVEDRGVKDTQYF. The DNA of the CDR3 is TGTGCCAGCAGCGTAGAAGACAGGGGGGTTAAGGATACGCAGTATTTT.

The rearrangement joins TRBV30 to TRBJ1-1; TRBD1 matches at 12 bases. V shed 4 bases and J 6 bases; nucleotides not matched to a gene: 6. The CDR3 totals 14 residues. CDR1 GTSNPN and CDR2 SVGIG come from the germline V gene (reference sequence). CDR3 DNA sequence: TGTGCCTGGACGGGACAGGGGGCGAGCGCTGAAGCTTTCTTT. The encoded protein is CAWTGQGASAEAFF.

The rearrangement links TRBV14 to TRBJ2-5; D possibly corresponds to TRBD2 (6 bases). Trimming shortened V by 4 bases and J by 1 base, and 10 bases separated the two germline ends. The V gene's germline CDR1 is SGHDN and CDR2 FVKESK. The CDR3 has 14 residues. The CDR3, as DNA: TGTGCCAGCAGCCCGAGGGACTTCCAAGAGACCCAGTACTTC. The encoded protein is CASSPRDFQETQYF.

This clone was observed a few times. This chain uses TRBV7-5 with TRBJ2-2; whether TRBD2, the table's D call, matches the DNA was not checked. TRBV7-5 is recorded as a pseudogene. The CDR3 has 16 amino acids. CDR3 sequence: CASSPPGGRAAGELFF. The CDR3 nucleotides are TGTGCCAGCAGCCCCCCAGGTGGGCGGGCGGCCGGGGAGCTGTTTTTT.

The chain couples TRBV6-8 to TRBJ2-7; the D is unclear. The germline gives CDR1 MNHGY, CDR2 SAAAGT. The CDR3 length is 13 residues. The germline V and J ends were trimmed by 4 bases and 4 bases, with 11 bases remaining between them. This CDR3 is CASSSPPSYEQYF. CDR3 DNA sequence: TGTGCCAGCAGTTCCCCGCCCAGTTACGAGCAGTACTTC.

This clone was counted only a few times. This sequence joins TRBV18 and TRBJ1-4, with no clear D. This CDR3 is built from 14 residues. The germline V gene has CDR1 KGHSH and CDR2 LQKENI. Trimming shortened V by 2 bases and J by 0 bases, and 4 bases separated the two germline ends. CDR3 region: CASSPTPTNEKLFF. DNA for the CDR3: TGTGCCAGCTCACCAACACCAACTAATGAAAAACTGTTTTTT.

The chain links TRBV11-3 to TRBJ2-2; 12 nucleotides agree with TRBD2. The CDR3 covers 17 residues. The V segment lost 2 bases and the J segment 5 bases; nucleotides outside the gene matches: 6. The V gene's germline CDR1 is SGHNT and CDR2 YENEEA. The CDR3 region has the DNA TGTGCCAGCAGCTTAACTAGCGGGGGGTCGAGTACCGGGGAGCTGTTTTTT. Its translation: CASSLTSGGSSTGELFF.

The J gene is TRBJ1-5, the V gene TRBV12-5, with D tentatively TRBD1 (5 bases). Germline-derived CDR1 and CDR2 are LGHNT and FRNRAP. The CDR3 totals 12 residues. As DNA, the CDR3 is TGTGCCAGTCAGAGGGGCCATCAGCCCCAGCATTTT. Translated, it gives CASQRGHQPQHF. The complete variable domain, with remaining parts taken from reference TRBV12-5 and TRBJ1-5, reads DARVTQTPRHKVTEMGQEVTMRCQPILGHNTVFWYRQTMMQGLELLAYFRNRAPLDDSGMPKDRFSAEMPDATLATLKIQPSEPRDSAVYFCASQRGHQPQHFGDGTRLSIL.

The rearrangement uses TRBV30 and TRBJ2-7; D is unclear. V lost 3 bases, J lost 5 bases, and 11 bases lay in between. This CDR3 is built from 12 residues. Germline-derived CDR1 and CDR2 are GTSNPN and SVGIG (reference sequence). DNA of the CDR3: TGTGCCTGGAGCCCAGCCGAGGACGAGCAGTACTTC. Translation: CAWSPAEDEQYF.

This chain links TRBV12-5 with TRBJ1-4; weak D call: TRBD1 (5 bases). Per germline, CDR1 LGHNT and CDR2 FRNRAP. The CDR3 has 13 residues. The CDR3 DNA reads TGTGCCAGCACCTCCCGGGGTAAGACAGTACTGTTTTTT. This gives the protein CASTSRGKTVLFF.

This clone has just a few counts. V and J are TRBV27 and TRBJ1-2; D is undetermined. Germline loops: CDR1 MNHEY, CDR2 SMNVEV (reference sequence). The CDR3 length is 13 residues. Trimming cost V 3 bases and J 3 bases, with 8 bases left between them. CDR3 sequence (DNA): TGTGCCAGCAGTTTGGGCACTCACTATGGCTACACCTTC. It is translated as CASSLGTHYGYTF.

The chain is built from TRBV6-8 and TRBJ2-7; D is possibly TRBD1 or TRBD2 (5 bases each). Trimming left V 4 bases short and J 7 bases short, with 14 bases between. Germline CDR1 reads MNHGY; CDR2 reads SAAAGT. The CDR3 sequence is 13 residues long. The CDR3 is CASSWDPGGEQYF. The CDR3 DNA reads TGTGCCAGCAGTTGGGACCCCGGTGGGGAGCAGTACTTC.

This clone was counted only a few times. The CDR3, as DNA: TGTGCCAGCACTGGACAGATCACCTACAATGAGCAGTTCTTC. Its translation: CASTGQITYNEQFF. The chain recombines TRBV11-3 with TRBJ2-1; tentative D call: TRBD1 (6 bases). The V end was cut by 7 bases, the J end by 2 bases, with 12 bases between. The CDR3 runs to 14 residues. CDR1 and CDR2 (germline): SGHNT, YENEEA.

This rearrangement joins TRBV28 to TRBJ1-4, with TRBD1 matching 7 bases. CDR1 is MDHEN, CDR2 SYDVKM, per germline. CDR3 length equals 14 residues. The trim removed 6 bases at V and 8 bases at J, leaving 9 bases unmatched. The CDR3 DNA sequence: TGTGCCAGCAGCAGGGGGTTCGAGGGGGAAAAACTGTTTTTT. It is translated as CASSRGFEGEKLFF.